A selection of T cell receptor beta chains follows, all from one sample in a study of siplizumab effects on memory and regulatory T cells. Only in-frame clones appear in the TCRdb table, and some are missing; sequencing was by immunoSEQ multiplex PCR. The sample yields about 100,000 clones, about 95% seen once. Sequencing was carried out using non-Treg CD4+ T cells sorted from blood. The receptors derive from a human donor in good health. The CDR3 runs from the conserved cysteine through the conserved F or W. The D gene is left open where the match is weak. Clone size is shown for a subset of rows, as once, few, many or a class of expanded clone.

clone size: NA; V gene: TRBV5-1; D gene: NA; J gene: TRBJ2-1; CDR3 protein: CASSLVPTYNEQFF; CDR3 DNA: TGCGCCAGCAGCTTGGTCCCCACTTACAATGAGCAGTTCTTC
clone size: NA; V gene: TRBV7-3; D gene: NA; J gene: TRBJ2-3; CDR3 protein: CASSLDIGTDTQYF; CDR3 DNA: TGTGCCAGCAGCTTAGACATAGGTACAGATACGCAGTATTTT
clone size: NA; V gene: TRBV28; D gene: NA; J gene: TRBJ1-3; CDR3 protein: CATYKLGSGNTIYF; CDR3 DNA: TGTGCCACCTATAAGTTGGGCTCTGGAAACACCATATATTTT
clone size: NA; V gene: TRBV10-1; D gene: NA; J gene: TRBJ2-1; CDR3 protein: CASSAGPRGGEQFF; CDR3 DNA: TGCGCCAGCAGCGCGGGACCCCGAGGCGGTGAGCAGTTCTTC
clone size: NA; V gene: TRBV5-1; D gene: TRBD1; J gene: TRBJ2-5; CDR3 protein: CASSYQGAEETQYF; CDR3 DNA: TGCGCCAGCAGCTACCAGGGGGCGGAAGAGACCCAGTACTTC
clone size: NA; V gene: TRBV6-1; D gene: TRBD1; J gene: TRBJ1-5; CDR3 protein: CASIRGGTNQPQHF; CDR3 DNA: TGTGCCAGCATTCGAGGGGGCACAAATCAGCCCCAGCATTTT
clone size: NA; V gene: TRBV19; D gene: NA; J gene: TRBJ2-2; CDR3 protein: CASSIRGRDTGELFF; CDR3 DNA: TGTGCCAGTAGTATCAGGGGGAGGGACACCGGGGAGCTGTTTTTT
clone size: once; V gene: TRBV7-9; D gene: TRBD1; J gene: TRBJ2-5; CDR3 protein: CASSSGQTNRETQYF; CDR3 DNA: TGTGCCAGCAGCTCGGGACAGACGAATCGAGAGACCCAGTACTTC
clone size: NA; V gene: TRBV28; D gene: TRBD1; J gene: TRBJ2-7; CDR3 protein: CASSVTGAQYF; CDR3 DNA: TGTGCCAGCAGCGTTACAGGGGCGCAGTACTTC
clone size: NA; V gene: TRBV4-1; D gene: NA; J gene: TRBJ2-2; CDR3 protein: CASNPKYRGELFF; CDR3 DNA: TGCGCCAGCAACCCCAAGTATAGAGGGGAGCTGTTTTTT
clone size: NA; V gene: TRBV5-8; D gene: NA; J gene: TRBJ2-1; CDR3 protein: CASSLYNEQFF; CDR3 DNA: TGTGCCAGCAGCCTCTACAATGAGCAGTTCTTC
clone size: NA; V gene: TRBV6-1; D gene: TRBD1; J gene: TRBJ2-5; CDR3 protein: CASSEMGQGVETQYF; CDR3 DNA: TGTGCCAGCAGTGAAATGGGGCAGGGGGTAGAGACCCAGTACTTC
clone size: NA; V gene: TRBV11-1; D gene: TRBD2; J gene: TRBJ2-3; CDR3 protein: CASSLNPSGTTDTQYF; CDR3 DNA: TGTGCCAGCAGCTTAAATCCTAGCGGGACTACAGATACGCAGTATTTT
clone size: NA; V gene: TRBV28; D gene: NA; J gene: TRBJ2-5; CDR3 protein: CASSPSRRTQYF; CDR3 DNA: TGTGCCAGCAGCCCCTCCAGAAGGACCCAGTACTTC
clone size: NA; V gene: TRBV25-1; D gene: NA; J gene: TRBJ2-7; CDR3 protein: CASSEWIGKTSYEQYF; CDR3 DNA: TGTGCCAGCAGTGAATGGATAGGGAAAACTTCCTACGAGCAGTACTTC
clone size: NA; V gene: TRBV6-6; D gene: NA; J gene: TRBJ1-2; CDR3 protein: CASSTAVNVYGYTF; CDR3 DNA: TGTGCCAGCAGTACCGCCGTGAACGTCTATGGCTACACCTTC
clone size: NA; V gene: TRBV28; D gene: NA; J gene: TRBJ1-1; CDR3 protein: CASSLSQRNTEAFF; CDR3 DNA: TGTGCCAGCAGTTTATCGCAGAGGAACACTGAAGCTTTCTTT
clone size: NA; V gene: TRBV19; D gene: TRBD2; J gene: TRBJ2-3; CDR3 protein: CASSTLAGVDTQYF; CDR3 DNA: TGTGCCAGTAGTACGCTAGCGGGGGTGGATACGCAGTATTTT
clone size: NA; V gene: TRBV6-1; D gene: NA; J gene: TRBJ2-5; CDR3 protein: CASRATGTETQYF; CDR3 DNA: TGTGCCAGCAGAGCTACAGGGACGGAGACCCAGTACTTC
clone size: NA; V gene: TRBV28; D gene: NA; J gene: TRBJ2-1; CDR3 protein: CASSSGAASYNEQFF; CDR3 DNA: TGTGCCAGCAGTTCCGGGGCCGCCTCCTACAATGAGCAGTTCTTC
clone size: NA; V gene: TRBV2; D gene: TRBD1; J gene: TRBJ1-5; CDR3 protein: CASNRQGHQPQHF; CDR3 DNA: TGTGCCAGCAACCGACAGGGCCATCAGCCCCAGCATTTT
clone size: NA; V gene: TRBV7-8; D gene: TRBD2; J gene: TRBJ2-1; CDR3 protein: CASSLWAFRETSGRNEQFF; CDR3 DNA: TGTGCCAGCAGCTTGTGGGCATTCAGGGAGACTAGCGGGCGGAATGAGCAGTTCTTC
clone size: NA; V gene: TRBV28; D gene: NA; J gene: TRBJ2-7; CDR3 protein: CASSVHKPYEQYF; CDR3 DNA: TGTGCCAGCAGTGTCCACAAACCCTACGAGCAGTACTTC
clone size: NA; V gene: TRBV5-5; D gene: NA; J gene: TRBJ2-1; CDR3 protein: CASTERANYNEQFF; CDR3 DNA: TGTGCCAGCACCGAGCGGGCTAACTACAATGAGCAGTTCTTC
clone size: NA; V gene: TRBV4-2; D gene: NA; J gene: TRBJ2-5; CDR3 protein: CASSQAEGGETQYF; CDR3 DNA: TGTGCCAGCAGCCAAGCGGAGGGAGGAGAGACCCAGTACTTC
clone size: few; V gene: TRBV28; D gene: NA; J gene: TRBJ2-1; CDR3 protein: CASRPALGYNEQFF; CDR3 DNA: TGTGCCAGCAGACCAGCACTGGGTTACAATGAGCAGTTCTTC
clone size: NA; V gene: TRBV19; D gene: TRBD2; J gene: TRBJ2-2; CDR3 protein: CASKASGRAGTTGELFF; CDR3 DNA: TGTGCCAGTAAGGCTAGCGGGAGGGCCGGTACGACCGGGGAGCTGTTTTTT
clone size: NA; V gene: TRBV19; D gene: NA; J gene: TRBJ1-4; CDR3 protein: CASSEQNTEKLFF; CDR3 DNA: TGTGCCAGTAGTGAGCAAAATACTGAAAAACTGTTTTTT
clone size: NA; V gene: TRBV7-6; D gene: NA; J gene: TRBJ2-7; CDR3 protein: CASSLGMSYEQYF; CDR3 DNA: TGTGCCAGCAGCCTCGGGATGTCCTACGAGCAGTACTTC
clone size: NA; V gene: TRBV27; D gene: NA; J gene: TRBJ1-4; CDR3 protein: CASSPGQHFNEKLFF; CDR3 DNA: TGTGCCAGCAGCCCCGGACAGCATTTTAATGAAAAACTGTTTTTT
clone size: once; V gene: TRBV11-2; D gene: NA; J gene: TRBJ2-5; CDR3 protein: CASSLGGNFRETQYF; CDR3 DNA: TGTGCCAGCAGCTTAGGAGGGAATTTCCGCGAGACCCAGTACTTC
clone size: NA; V gene: TRBV6-1; D gene: NA; J gene: TRBJ2-3; CDR3 protein: CASSEGNRNTDTQYF; CDR3 DNA: TGTGCCAGCAGTGAGGGGAACAGAAACACAGATACGCAGTATTTT
clone size: NA; V gene: TRBV19; D gene: NA; J gene: TRBJ2-1; CDR3 protein: CASSSGTYKEQFF; CDR3 DNA: TGTGCCAGTAGTAGTGGGACATACAAAGAGCAGTTCTTC
clone size: NA; V gene: TRBV4-1; D gene: TRBD1; J gene: TRBJ1-3; CDR3 protein: CASSQGQGASGNTIYF; CDR3 DNA: TGCGCCAGCAGCCAAGGGCAGGGGGCCTCTGGAAACACCATATATTTT
clone size: NA; V gene: TRBV9; D gene: TRBD2; J gene: TRBJ2-7; CDR3 protein: CASSVGTSGPYEQYF; CDR3 DNA: TGTGCCAGCAGCGTAGGGACTAGCGGACCCTACGAGCAGTACTTC
clone size: NA; V gene: TRBV5-5; D gene: NA; J gene: TRBJ1-3; CDR3 protein: CASRSAGLLSGNTIYF; CDR3 DNA: TGTGCCAGCAGGTCGGCGGGACTCCTCTCTGGAAACACCATATATTTT
clone size: NA; V gene: TRBV28; D gene: TRBD1; J gene: TRBJ2-6; CDR3 protein: CAHQGTGGPSGANVLTF; CDR3 DNA: TGTGCCCACCAGGGGACAGGGGGCCCCTCTGGGGCCAACGTCCTGACTTTC
clone size: NA; V gene: TRBV28; D gene: TRBD1; J gene: TRBJ1-3; CDR3 protein: CASSPPGTASGNTIYF; CDR3 DNA: TGTGCCAGCAGCCCCCCCGGGACAGCCTCTGGAAACACCATATATTTT
clone size: once; V gene: TRBV18; D gene: NA; J gene: TRBJ1-4; CDR3 protein: CASAAIPTNEKLFF; CDR3 DNA: TGTGCCAGCGCCGCTATACCAACTAATGAAAAACTGTTTTTT
clone size: NA; V gene: TRBV25-1; D gene: TRBD2; J gene: TRBJ2-3; CDR3 protein: CASSFRSGRTTDTQYF; CDR3 DNA: TGTGCCAGCAGTTTCCGTAGCGGGAGGACCACGGATACGCAGTATTTT
clone size: NA; V gene: TRBV25-1; D gene: NA; J gene: TRBJ2-7; CDR3 protein: CASSDSLAHESEQYF; CDR3 DNA: TGTGCCAGCAGTGATTCTCTAGCCCACGAATCCGAGCAGTACTTC
clone size: NA; V gene: TRBV7-2; D gene: TRBD2; J gene: TRBJ2-5; CDR3 protein: CASSLGISGRAGQTQYF; CDR3 DNA: TGTGCCAGCAGCTTAGGGATTAGCGGGAGGGCAGGGCAGACCCAGTACTTC
clone size: NA; V gene: TRBV4-2; D gene: NA; J gene: TRBJ2-2; CDR3 protein: CASSQVIRGSTGELFF; CDR3 DNA: TGTGCCAGCAGCCAAGTTATCCGCGGATCCACCGGGGAGCTGTTTTTT
clone size: NA; V gene: TRBV5-4; D gene: NA; J gene: TRBJ2-7; CDR3 protein: CASSSGGGRDEQYF; CDR3 DNA: TGTGCCAGCAGCTCCGGAGGGGGACGGGACGAGCAGTACTTC
clone size: NA; V gene: TRBV19; D gene: NA; J gene: TRBJ2-4; CDR3 protein: CASSLGFGLAKNIQYF; CDR3 DNA: TGTGCCAGTAGTCTGGGTTTTGGGCTAGCCAAAAACATTCAGTACTTC